The next 4 T cell receptor beta chains were all read from a single sample in a study of post-analysis software for immune sequencing data. Study conclusions and caveats: Roughly five TRBV segments were significantly more frequent in patients than in controls. TRBV5-6, TRBV5-1 and TRBV20-1 were among these segments.

The authors incorporated unique molecular identifiers into the TCR beta cDNA libraries. TCRdb passed the PCR reads through MiXCR, listing each CDR3 protein once. The profile shows 400,000 to 500,000 distinct CDR3 sequences, approximately 38% of them singletons. Antigens of these TCRs are unknown. The specimen sequenced was blood. The receptors derive from a girl under 10 years old with multiple sclerosis.

This chain joins TRBV7-3 and TRBJ2-3; D call uncertain. Trimming took off 5 bases at V and 4 bases at J, with 13 bases between the two ends. The germline CDR1 and CDR2 sequences are SGHTA and FQGTGA. The CDR3 has 14 amino acids. The CDR3 nucleotides are TGTGCCAGCAGCCTACCGGGTCTGCCAGATACGCAGTATTTT. This encodes CASSLPGLPDTQYF.

This clonotype has only a few counts. This chain uses TRBV6-5 with TRBJ2-7; 7 bases match TRBD1. CDR1 MNHEY and CDR2 SVGAGI come from the germline V gene. J lost 2 bases, V lost 0 bases, and 7 bases had no gene match. CDR3 size: 16 residues. The CDR3 loop is CASSYSKLGQTYEQYF. In DNA form, the CDR3 reads TGTGCCAGCAGTTACTCCAAACTGGGACAGACCTACGAGCAGTACTTC.

The chain links TRBV29-1 to TRBJ2-7, with TRBD1 identical over 12 bases. J gave up 0 bases and V 6 bases, and 0 bases lay outside the gene matches. Germline lookup yields CDR1 SQVTM and CDR2 ANQGSEA. The CDR3 contains 13 residues. The CDR3 loop reads CSVGQGASYEQYF. In DNA, the CDR3 is TGCAGCGTGGGACAGGGGGCCTCCTACGAGCAGTACTTC.

CDR3 sequence reads: CASSSQGAPTDTQYF. The CDR3 DNA reads TGTGCCAGCAGCAGCCAGGGTGCTCCCACAGATACGCAGTATTTT. V usage is TRBV28 and J usage is TRBJ2-3; D perhaps matches TRBD1 (5 bases). The V end lost 6 bases, the J end lost 2 bases, and 15 bases lay between the germline ends. Per the germline V gene, CDR1 is MDHEN and CDR2 is SYDVKM. The CDR3 covers 15 residues.